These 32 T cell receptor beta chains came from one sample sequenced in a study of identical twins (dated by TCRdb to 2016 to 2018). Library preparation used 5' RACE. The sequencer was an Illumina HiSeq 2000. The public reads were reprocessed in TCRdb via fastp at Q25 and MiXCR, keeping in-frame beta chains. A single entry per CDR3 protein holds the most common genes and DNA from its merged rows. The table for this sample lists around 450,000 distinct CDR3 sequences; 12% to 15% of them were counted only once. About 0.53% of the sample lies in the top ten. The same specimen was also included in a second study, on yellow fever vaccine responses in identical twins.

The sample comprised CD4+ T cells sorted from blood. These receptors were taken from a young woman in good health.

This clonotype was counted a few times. DNA for the CDR3: TGTGCCACCAGCAGAGACTTAGGGGGGGTGGAGACCCAGTACTTC. As protein: CATSRDLGGVETQYF. The chain recombines TRBV15 with TRBJ2-5; D perhaps matches TRBD2 (7 bases). V was clipped by 0 bases and J by 5 bases, with 13 bases between them. The CDR3 is made up of 15 amino acids. Germline-derived CDR1 and CDR2 are LNHNV and YYDKDF (reference sequence).

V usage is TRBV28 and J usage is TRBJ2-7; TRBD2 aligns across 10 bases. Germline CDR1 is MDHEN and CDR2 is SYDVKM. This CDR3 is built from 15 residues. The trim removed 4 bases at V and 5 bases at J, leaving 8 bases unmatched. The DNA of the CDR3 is TGTGCCAGCAGTTCGCCGGGACTAGCGTCCCACGAGCAGTACTTC. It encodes CASSSPGLASHEQYF.

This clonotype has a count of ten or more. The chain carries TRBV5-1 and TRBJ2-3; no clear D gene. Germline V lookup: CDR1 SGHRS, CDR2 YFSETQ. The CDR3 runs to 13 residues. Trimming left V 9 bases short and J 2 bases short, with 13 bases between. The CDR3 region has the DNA TGCGCCACCCAAGACCAGATCACAGATACGCAGTATTTT. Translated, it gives CATQDQITDTQYF. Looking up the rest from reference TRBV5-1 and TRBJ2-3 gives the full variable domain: KAGVTQTPRYLIKTRGQQVTLSCSPISGHRSVSWYQQTPGQGLQFLFEYFSETQRNKGNFPGRFSGRQFSNSRSEMNVSTLELGDSALYLCATQDQITDTQYFGPGTRLTVL.

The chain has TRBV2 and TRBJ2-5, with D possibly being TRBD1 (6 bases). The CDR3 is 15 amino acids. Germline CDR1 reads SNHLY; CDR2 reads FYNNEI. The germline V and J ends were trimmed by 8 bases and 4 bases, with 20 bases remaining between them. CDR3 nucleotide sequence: TGTGCCAGCCTTTCGCAAGACAGGAGAGGAGAGACCCAGTACTTC. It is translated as CASLSQDRRGETQYF.

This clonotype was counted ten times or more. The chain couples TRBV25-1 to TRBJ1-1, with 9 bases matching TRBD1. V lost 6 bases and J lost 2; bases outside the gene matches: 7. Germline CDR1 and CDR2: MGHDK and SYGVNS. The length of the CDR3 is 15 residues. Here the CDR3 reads CASRPTGQGNTEAFF. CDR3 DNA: TGTGCCAGCAGGCCAACGGGACAGGGTAACACTGAAGCTTTCTTT.

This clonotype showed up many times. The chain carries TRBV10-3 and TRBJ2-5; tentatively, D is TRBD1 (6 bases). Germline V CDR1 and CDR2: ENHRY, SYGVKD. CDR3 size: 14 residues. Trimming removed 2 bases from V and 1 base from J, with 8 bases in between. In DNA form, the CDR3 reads TGTGCCATCAGTGAGAGGACAGCCCAAGAGACCCAGTACTTC. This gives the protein CAISERTAQETQYF.

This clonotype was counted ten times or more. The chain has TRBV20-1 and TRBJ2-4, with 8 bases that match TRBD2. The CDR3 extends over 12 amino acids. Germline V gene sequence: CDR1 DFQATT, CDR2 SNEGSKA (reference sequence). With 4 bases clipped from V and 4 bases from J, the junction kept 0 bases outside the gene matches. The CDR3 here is CSATSGKNIQYF. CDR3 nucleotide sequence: TGCAGTGCTACTAGCGGGAAAAACATTCAGTACTTC.

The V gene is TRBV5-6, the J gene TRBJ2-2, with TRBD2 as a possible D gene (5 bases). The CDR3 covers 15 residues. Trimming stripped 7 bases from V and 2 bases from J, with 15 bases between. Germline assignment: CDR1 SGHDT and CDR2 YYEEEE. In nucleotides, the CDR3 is TGTGCCAGCGAGGGCCTGGCAGTTAACACCGGGGAGCTGTTTTTT. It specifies CASEGLAVNTGELFF.

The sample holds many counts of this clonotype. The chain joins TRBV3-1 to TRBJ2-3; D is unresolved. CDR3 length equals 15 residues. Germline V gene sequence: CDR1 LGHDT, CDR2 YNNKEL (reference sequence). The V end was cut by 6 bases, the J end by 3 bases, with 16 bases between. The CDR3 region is CASRAGFEVTDTQYF. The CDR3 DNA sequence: TGTGCCAGCAGGGCCGGTTTCGAAGTGACAGATACGCAGTATTTT.

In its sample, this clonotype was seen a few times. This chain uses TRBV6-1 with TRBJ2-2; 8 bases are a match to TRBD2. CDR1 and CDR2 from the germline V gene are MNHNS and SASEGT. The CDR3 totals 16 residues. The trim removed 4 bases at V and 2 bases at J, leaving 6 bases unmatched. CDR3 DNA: TGTGCCAGCAGTGCTGAGACTAGCGTTAACACCGGGGAGCTGTTTTTT. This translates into CASSAETSVNTGELFF.

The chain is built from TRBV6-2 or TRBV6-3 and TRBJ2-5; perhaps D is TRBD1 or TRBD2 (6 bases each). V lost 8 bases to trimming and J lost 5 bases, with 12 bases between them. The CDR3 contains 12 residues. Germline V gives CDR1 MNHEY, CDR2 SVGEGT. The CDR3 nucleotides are TGTGCCAGCTGGGGGGCCCGGGAGACCCAGTACTTC. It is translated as CASWGARETQYF.

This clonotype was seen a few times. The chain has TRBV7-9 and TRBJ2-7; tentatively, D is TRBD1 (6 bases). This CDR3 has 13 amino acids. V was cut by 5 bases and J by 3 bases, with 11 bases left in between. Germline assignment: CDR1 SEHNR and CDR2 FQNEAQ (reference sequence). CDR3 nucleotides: TGTGCCAGCAGCATAGGGGGTCTCTACGAGCAGTACTTC. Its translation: CASSIGGLYEQYF.

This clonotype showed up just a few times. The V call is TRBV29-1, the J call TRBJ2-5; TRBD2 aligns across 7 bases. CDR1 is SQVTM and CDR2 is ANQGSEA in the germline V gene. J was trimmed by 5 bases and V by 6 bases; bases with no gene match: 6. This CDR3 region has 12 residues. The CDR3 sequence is CSVGGFWETQYF. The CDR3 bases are TGCAGCGTGGGGGGGTTCTGGGAGACCCAGTACTTC.

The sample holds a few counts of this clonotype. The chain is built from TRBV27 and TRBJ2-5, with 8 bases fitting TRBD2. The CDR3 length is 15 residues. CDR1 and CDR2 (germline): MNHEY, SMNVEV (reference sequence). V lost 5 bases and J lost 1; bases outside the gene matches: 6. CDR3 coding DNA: TGTGCCAGCAGTCCGCGACTAGCGCCCCAAGAGACCCAGTACTTC. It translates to CASSPRLAPQETQYF.

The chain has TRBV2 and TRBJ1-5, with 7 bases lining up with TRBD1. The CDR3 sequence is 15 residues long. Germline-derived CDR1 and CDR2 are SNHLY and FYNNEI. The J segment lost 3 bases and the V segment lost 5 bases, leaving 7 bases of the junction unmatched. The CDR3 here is CASSWDSQSNQPQHF. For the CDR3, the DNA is TGTGCCAGCAGTTGGGACAGCCAATCCAATCAGCCCCAGCATTTT.

The CDR3 loop reads CASSEPTATDTQYF. For the CDR3, the DNA is TGTGCCAGCAGTGAACCGACAGCCACAGATACGCAGTATTTT. V usage is TRBV6-1 and J usage is TRBJ2-3; D may be TRBD1 (5 bases). Germline V lookup: CDR1 MNHNS, CDR2 SASEGT. Trimming shortened V by 2 bases and J by 2 bases, and 8 bases separated the two germline ends. The CDR3 is made up of 14 amino acids.

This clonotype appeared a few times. In nucleotides, the CDR3 is TGTGCCAGCAGTTACGCCCTCCCGGGGACCCAGTACTTC. The encoded protein is CASSYALPGTQYF. The chain recombines TRBV6-2 or TRBV6-3 with TRBJ2-5; D ambiguous. V was cut by 2 bases and J by 7 bases, with 11 bases left in between. Germline CDR1 reads MNHEY; CDR2 reads SVGEGT. The CDR3 is 13 amino acids.

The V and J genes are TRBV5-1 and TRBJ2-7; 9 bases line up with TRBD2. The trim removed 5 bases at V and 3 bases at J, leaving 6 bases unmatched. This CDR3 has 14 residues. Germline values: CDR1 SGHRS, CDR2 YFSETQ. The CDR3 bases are TGCGCCAGCAGACGAAGACTAGCGGACTACGAGCAGTACTTC. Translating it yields CASRRRLADYEQYF. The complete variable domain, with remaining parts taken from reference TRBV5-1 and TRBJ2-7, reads KAGVTQTPRYLIKTRGQQVTLSCSPISGHRSVSWYQQTPGQGLQFLFEYFSETQRNKGNFPGRFSGRQFSNSRSEMNVSTLELGDSALYLCASRRRLADYEQYFGPGTRLTVT.

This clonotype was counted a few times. CDR3 sequence: CAISAWTAKASGNTIYF. The CDR3, as DNA: TGTGCCATCAGTGCATGGACGGCGAAGGCCTCTGGAAACACCATATATTTT. This chain uses TRBV10-3 with TRBJ1-3; D unclear. The CDR3 covers 17 residues. Trimming removed 4 bases from V and 0 bases from J, with 16 bases in between. CDR1 ENHRY and CDR2 SYGVKD come from the germline V gene.

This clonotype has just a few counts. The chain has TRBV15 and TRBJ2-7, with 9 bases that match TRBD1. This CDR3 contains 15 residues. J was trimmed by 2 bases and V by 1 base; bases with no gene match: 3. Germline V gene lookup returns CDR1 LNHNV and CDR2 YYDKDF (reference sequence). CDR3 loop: CATSRGDRGTYEQYF. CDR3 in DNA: TGTGCCACCAGCAGAGGCGACAGGGGGACCTACGAGCAGTACTTC. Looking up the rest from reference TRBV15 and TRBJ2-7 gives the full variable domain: DAMVIQNPRYQVTQFGKPVTLSCSQTLNHNVMYWYQQKSSQAPKLLFHYYDKDFNNEADTPDNFQSRRPNTSFCFLDIRSPGLGDTAMYLCATSRGDRGTYEQYFGPGTRLTVT.

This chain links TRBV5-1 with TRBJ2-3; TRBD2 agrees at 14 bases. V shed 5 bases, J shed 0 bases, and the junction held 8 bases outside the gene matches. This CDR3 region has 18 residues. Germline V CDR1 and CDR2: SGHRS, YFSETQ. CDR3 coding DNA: TGCGCCAGCAGACGCGGGACTAGCGGGGGAGCTAGCACAGATACGCAGTATTTT. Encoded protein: CASRRGTSGGASTDTQYF. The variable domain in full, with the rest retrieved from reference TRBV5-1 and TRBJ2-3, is KAGVTQTPRYLIKTRGQQVTLSCSPISGHRSVSWYQQTPGQGLQFLFEYFSETQRNKGNFPGRFSGRQFSNSRSEMNVSTLELGDSALYLCASRRGTSGGASTDTQYFGPGTRLTVL.

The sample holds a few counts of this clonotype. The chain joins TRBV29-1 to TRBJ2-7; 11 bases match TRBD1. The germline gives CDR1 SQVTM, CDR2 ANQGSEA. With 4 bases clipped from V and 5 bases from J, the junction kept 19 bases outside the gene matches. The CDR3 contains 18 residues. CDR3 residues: CSVGGTGGGIGLLNEQYF. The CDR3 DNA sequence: TGCAGCGTTGGCGGGACAGGGGGAGGAATAGGGCTCCTGAACGAGCAGTACTTC.

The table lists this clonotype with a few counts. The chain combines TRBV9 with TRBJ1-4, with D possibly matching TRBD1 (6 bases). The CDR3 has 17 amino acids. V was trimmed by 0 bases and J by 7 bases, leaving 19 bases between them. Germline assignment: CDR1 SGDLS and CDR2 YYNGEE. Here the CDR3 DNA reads TGTGCCAGCAGCGTAGCCCCGGCAGGGGCGGGGAGTGAAAAACTGTTTTTT. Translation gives CASSVAPAGAGSEKLFF.

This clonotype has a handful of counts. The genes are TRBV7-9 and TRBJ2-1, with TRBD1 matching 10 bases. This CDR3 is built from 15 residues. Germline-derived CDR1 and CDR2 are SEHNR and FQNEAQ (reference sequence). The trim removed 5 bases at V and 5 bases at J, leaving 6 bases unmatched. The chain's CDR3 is CASSRGQGVHNEQFF. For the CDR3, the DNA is TGTGCCAGCAGCCGAGGACAGGGGGTCCACAATGAGCAGTTCTTC.

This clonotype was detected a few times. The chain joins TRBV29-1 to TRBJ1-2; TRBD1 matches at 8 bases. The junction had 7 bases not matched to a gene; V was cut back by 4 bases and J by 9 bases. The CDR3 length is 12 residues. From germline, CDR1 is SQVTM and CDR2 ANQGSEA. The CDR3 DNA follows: TGCAGCGTTGCGGAGGACAGGGTACGCTACACCTTC. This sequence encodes CSVAEDRVRYTF.

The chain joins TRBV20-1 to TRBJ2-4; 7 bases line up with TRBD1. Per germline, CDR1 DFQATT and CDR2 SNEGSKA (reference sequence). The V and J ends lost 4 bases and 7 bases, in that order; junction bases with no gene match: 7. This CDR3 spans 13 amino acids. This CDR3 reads CSATLTGKNIQYF. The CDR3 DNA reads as TGCAGTGCTACTCTGACAGGGAAGAACATTCAGTACTTC.

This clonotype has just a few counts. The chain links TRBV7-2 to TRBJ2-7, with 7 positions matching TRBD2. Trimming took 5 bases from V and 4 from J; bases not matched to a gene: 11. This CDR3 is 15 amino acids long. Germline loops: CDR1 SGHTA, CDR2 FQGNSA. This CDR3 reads CASSGVAGVFYEQYF. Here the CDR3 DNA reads TGTGCCAGCAGCGGGGTGGCGGGAGTATTTTACGAGCAGTACTTC. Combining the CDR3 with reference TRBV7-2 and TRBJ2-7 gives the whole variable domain GAGVSQSPSNKVTEKGKDVELRCDPISGHTALYWYRQSLGQGLEFLIYFQGNSAPDKSGLPSDRFSAERTGGSVSTLTIQRTQQEDSAVYLCASSGVAGVFYEQYFGPGTRLTVT.

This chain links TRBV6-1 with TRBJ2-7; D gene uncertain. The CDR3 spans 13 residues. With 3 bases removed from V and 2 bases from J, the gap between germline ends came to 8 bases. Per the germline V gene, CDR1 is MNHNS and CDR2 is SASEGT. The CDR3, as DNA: TGTGCCAGCAGTGAGCACGGAGCCTACGAGCAGTACTTC. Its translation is CASSEHGAYEQYF.

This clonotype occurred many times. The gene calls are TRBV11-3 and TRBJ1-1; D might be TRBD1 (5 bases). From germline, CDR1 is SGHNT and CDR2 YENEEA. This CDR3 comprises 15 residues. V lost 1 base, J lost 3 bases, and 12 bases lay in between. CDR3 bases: TGTGCCAGCAGCTTAGGCCCAGGGAGGGACACTGAAGCTTTCTTT. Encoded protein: CASSLGPGRDTEAFF.

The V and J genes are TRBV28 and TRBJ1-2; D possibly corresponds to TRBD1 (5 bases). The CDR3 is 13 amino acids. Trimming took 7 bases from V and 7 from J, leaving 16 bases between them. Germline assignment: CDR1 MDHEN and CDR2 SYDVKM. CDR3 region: CASNRQRLSGYTF. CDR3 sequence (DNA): TGTGCCAGCAACAGACAGCGGCTAAGTGGCTACACCTTC.

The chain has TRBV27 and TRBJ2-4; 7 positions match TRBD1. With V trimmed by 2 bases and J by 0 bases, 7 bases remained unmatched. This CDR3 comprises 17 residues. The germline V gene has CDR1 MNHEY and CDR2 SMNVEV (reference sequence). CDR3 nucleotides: TGTGCCAGCAGTTTAAGGGGGCAGGGGGTAGCCAAAAACATTCAGTACTTC. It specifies CASSLRGQGVAKNIQYF.

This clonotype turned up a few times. This CDR3 is CASSPYLTDTQYF. The CDR3 bases are TGTGCCAGCTCACCTTACCTCACAGATACGCAGTATTTT. The V gene is TRBV18, the J gene TRBJ2-3; D remains ambiguous. CDR3 length: 13 residues. Trimming took 3 bases from V and 2 from J, leaving 6 bases between them. Per germline, CDR1 KGHSH and CDR2 LQKENI.